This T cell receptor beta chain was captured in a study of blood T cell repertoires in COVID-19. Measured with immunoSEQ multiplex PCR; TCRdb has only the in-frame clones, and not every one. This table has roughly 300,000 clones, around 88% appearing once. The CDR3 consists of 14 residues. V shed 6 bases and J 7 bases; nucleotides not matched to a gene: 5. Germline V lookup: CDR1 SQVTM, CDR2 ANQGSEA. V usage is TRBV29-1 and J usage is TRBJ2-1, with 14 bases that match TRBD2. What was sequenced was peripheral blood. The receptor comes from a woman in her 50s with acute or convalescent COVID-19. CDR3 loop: CSVVTSGRGNEQFF. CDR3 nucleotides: TGCAGCGTCGTGACTAGCGGGAGGGGTAATGAGCAGTTCTTC.